Following are 16 T cell receptor beta chains from one sample sequenced in a study of Ad26.COV2.S vaccination and SARS-CoV-2 variants. Generated by immunoSEQ multiplex PCR, the TCRdb table keeps only in-frame clones and is missing some. Of around 450,000 clones listed, about 90% are singletons. Treatment of the sample: about 20 received Ad26.COV2.S at low or high dose, single or two shots; about 5 received placebo; per-sample allocation not given. Vaccine and placebo recipients were sampled on day 63 after the first injection. The sample was peripheral blood, taken in a trial of Ad26.COV2.S vaccine versus placebo. These receptors all stem from a person between 18 and 59 years old who received the Ad26.COV2.S COVID-19 vaccine or a placebo.

As for this clone: In the same sample, other DNA sequences code for this CDR3. The genes are TRBV15 and TRBJ2-7; D possibly corresponds to TRBD1 (5 bases). CDR3 length: 14 residues. Trimming left V 1 base short and J 2 bases short, with 9 bases between. Germline assignment: CDR1 LNHNV and CDR2 YYDKDF (reference sequence). The CDR3 reads CATSRGTGAYEQYF. DNA for the CDR3: TGTGCCACCAGCAGAGGTACAGGAGCCTACGAGCAGTACTTC.

The V gene is TRBV6-2 or TRBV6-3, the J gene TRBJ1-5; D remains ambiguous. Germline V gene sequence: CDR1 MNHEY, CDR2 SVGEGT. V lost 0 bases and J 4 bases, leaving 7 bases between the germline ends. The CDR3 runs 14 residues. The CDR3 DNA is TGTGCCAGCAGTTACTCGAACGAAAATCAGCCCCAGCATTTT. Translated: CASSYSNENQPQHF.

As concerns this clone: Different DNA sequences within this sample yield the same CDR3. The chain couples TRBV7-9 to TRBJ2-3, with D hard to call. The CDR3 has 12 amino acids. Germline loops: CDR1 SEHNR, CDR2 FQNEAQ (reference sequence). The V gene lost 1 base and the J gene lost 4 bases, with 3 bases spanning the gap. CDR3 DNA: TGTGCCAGCAGCTTAGGGGCAGATACGCAGTATTTT. Translated, it gives CASSLGADTQYF.

V is TRBV6-5 and J is TRBJ1-1, with D possibly being TRBD1 (5 bases). The CDR3 runs to 15 residues. The germline V and J ends were trimmed by 7 bases and 4 bases, with 19 bases remaining between them. The germline gives CDR1 MNHEY, CDR2 SVGAGI. For the CDR3, the DNA is TGTGCCAGCATCCGGAGGGGAGTAATGGGCACTGAAGCTTTCTTT. It encodes CASIRRGVMGTEAFF.

This clone has only one observation. The J gene is TRBJ2-2, the V gene TRBV21-1; TRBD1, the table's D call, was not compared with the DNA. TRBV21-1 has pseudogene status. CDR3 length: 17 amino acids. The chain's CDR3 is CASSKTLPDTNTGELFF. The CDR3 DNA reads as TGTGCCAGCAGCAAAACTCTCCCAGACACGAACACCGGGGAGCTGTTTTTT.

The chain recombines TRBV7-2 with TRBJ1-2; 10 bases agree with TRBD1. Per germline, CDR1 SGHTA and CDR2 FQGNSA. V gave up 5 bases and J gave up 4 bases; unmatched junction bases: 10. This CDR3 is built from 16 residues. The CDR3 DNA reads TGTGCCAGCAGCACTCGACAGGGGGCGCTGCCCTATGGCTACACCTTC. This translates into CASSTRQGALPYGYTF.

The chain recombines TRBV11-2 with TRBJ1-2; no definite D call. CDR3 length: 12 residues. Germline V lookup: CDR1 SGHAT, CDR2 FQNNGV. Trimming removed 1 base at V and 3 bases at J, with 3 bases between. The CDR3 DNA reads as TGTGCCAGCAGCTTAGGCGACTATGGCTACACCTTC. As protein: CASSLGDYGYTF.

V usage is TRBV7-6 and J usage is TRBJ2-5; no clear D. Per the germline V gene, CDR1 is SGHVS and CDR2 is FNYEAQ. The V gene lost 3 bases and the J gene lost 4 bases, with 9 bases spanning the gap. The CDR3 runs 13 residues. CDR3 coding DNA: TGTGCCAGCAGCTTCTCAAGATCAGAGACCCAGTACTTC. It yields the protein CASSFSRSETQYF. Looking up the rest from reference TRBV7-6 and TRBJ2-5 gives the full variable domain: GAGVSQSPRYKVTKRGQDVALRCDPISGHVSLYWYRQALGQGPEFLTYFNYEAQQDKSGLPNDRFSAERPEGSISTLTIQRTEQRDSAMYRCASSFSRSETQYFGPGTRLLVL.

About this clone: Other DNA sequences in the same sample also yield this CDR3. The rearrangement uses TRBV3-1 (or the pseudogene TRBV3-2) and TRBJ2-7; the D gene could be TRBD1 or TRBD2 (5 bases each). Germline V gives CDR1 LGHDT, CDR2 YNNKEL (reference sequence). The germline V and J ends were trimmed by 1 base and 7 bases, with 8 bases remaining between them. The CDR3 loop spans 12 amino acids. The CDR3 nucleotides are TGTGCCAGCAGCCAAGTTGGGGGAGAGCAGTACTTC. This sequence encodes CASSQVGGEQYF.

V is TRBV11-1 and J is TRBJ2-3; 7 bases align to TRBD2. The CDR3 contains 16 residues. With 5 bases clipped from V and 9 bases from J, the junction kept 17 bases outside the gene matches. Germline lookup yields CDR1 SGHAT and CDR2 FQDESV (reference sequence). The CDR3 is CASSPGVGLAVRTQYF. CDR3 nucleotide sequence: TGTGCCAGCAGCCCAGGAGTAGGGCTAGCGGTTCGAACGCAGTATTTT.

The chain employs TRBV4-1 and TRBJ2-7; TRBD1 matches at 8 bases. The CDR3 contains 16 residues. V was clipped by 3 bases and J by 1 base; unmatched bases: 8. The germline CDR1 and CDR2 sequences are MGHRA and YSYEKL. The CDR3 nucleotides read TGCGCCAGCAGCCAGTTAGGAGGGGACAGGTCCTACGAGCAGTACTTC. Translated, it gives CASSQLGGDRSYEQYF.

This sequence joins TRBV19 and TRBJ2-1; 7 nucleotides align to TRBD1. Germline V CDR1 and CDR2: LNHDA, SQIVND (reference sequence). The CDR3 sequence is 17 residues long. After removal of 2 bases from V and 2 bases from J, the junction contained 9 bases not matched to a gene. The CDR3 nucleotides are TGTGCCAGTAGTATACCCACCCCGACAGGGACCTACAATGAGCAGTTCTTC. This encodes CASSIPTPTGTYNEQFF.

The chain couples TRBV27 to TRBJ2-7, with D tentatively TRBD1 or TRBD2 (5 bases each). This CDR3 contains 15 residues. In germline, CDR1 is MNHEY, CDR2 SMNVEV (reference sequence). Trimming cost V 5 bases and J 2 bases, with 16 bases left between them. Here the CDR3 reads CASSLLWDPTYEQYF. The CDR3 region has the DNA TGTGCCAGCAGTCTTCTATGGGACCCGACCTACGAGCAGTACTTC.

The chain couples TRBV18 to TRBJ1-1; D unresolved. V lost 2 bases, J lost 5 bases, and 12 bases lay in between. The CDR3 runs 14 residues. Germline-derived CDR1 and CDR2 are KGHSH and LQKENI. This chain's CDR3 is CASSPVGRETEAFF. The CDR3 coding sequence is TGTGCCAGCTCACCAGTGGGGAGGGAAACTGAAGCTTTCTTT.

The chain recombines TRBV18 with TRBJ1-6; possibly TRBD1 for D (6 bases). This CDR3 is 16 amino acids long. Germline loops: CDR1 KGHSH, CDR2 LQKENI. V dropped 3 bases and J dropped 7 bases, with 16 bases sitting between them. CDR3 region: CASSPVGGHGNSPLHF. CDR3 bases: TGTGCCAGCTCACCGGTTGGGGGACACGGCAATTCACCCCTCCACTTT.

The gene calls are TRBV9 and TRBJ1-5; maybe TRBD1 (6 bases). V lost 2 bases and J 4 bases, leaving 13 bases between the germline ends. Germline V lookup: CDR1 SGDLS, CDR2 YYNGEE. The CDR3 runs 15 residues. In DNA, the CDR3 is TGTGCCAGCAGCGTTGGGATACAGGGTAATCAGCCCCAGCATTTT. Translated, it gives CASSVGIQGNQPQHF.